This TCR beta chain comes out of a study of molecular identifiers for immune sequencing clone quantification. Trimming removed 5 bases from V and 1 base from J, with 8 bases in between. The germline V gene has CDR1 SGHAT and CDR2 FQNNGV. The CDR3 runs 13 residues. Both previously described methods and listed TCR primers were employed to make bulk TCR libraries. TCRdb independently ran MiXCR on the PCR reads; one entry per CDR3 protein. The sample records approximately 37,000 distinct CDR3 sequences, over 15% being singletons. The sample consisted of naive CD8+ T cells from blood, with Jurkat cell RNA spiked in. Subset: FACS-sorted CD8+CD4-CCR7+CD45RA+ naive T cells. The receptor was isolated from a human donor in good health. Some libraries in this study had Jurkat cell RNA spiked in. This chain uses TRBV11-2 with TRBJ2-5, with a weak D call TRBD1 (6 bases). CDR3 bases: TGTGCCAGCAGCCCGGACAGCCAAGAGACCCAGTACTTC. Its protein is CASSPDSQETQYF.